This T cell receptor beta chain originates from a study of cytomegalovirus exposure and HLA in healthy donors. Study results and limitations: In vitro work confirmed that a few CMV-associated chains recognize CMV antigens.

J was trimmed by 6 bases and V by 4 bases; bases with no gene match: 9. Germline lookup yields CDR1 SGHRS and CDR2 YFSETQ. The CDR3 is 15 amino acids. It was with 60 Vbeta and 13 Jbeta primers that the PCR ran. Assay: immunoSEQ multiplex PCR; the TCRdb copy retains only in-frame clones and omits some. The sample lists approximately 130,000 clones, about 78% seen once, with around 1.2% in the top ten. This clone turned up a few times. Its target is not known. This receptor was identified in a man aged 50-60 years in good health and CMV-seronegative. The sequencing sample was made of PBMCs. The chain has TRBV5-1 and TRBJ2-2; 7 bases match TRBD1. In DNA, the CDR3 is TGCGCCAGCAGCGTGACAGGGCATCGATCCGGGGAGCTGTTTTTT. Its protein product is CASSVTGHRSGELFF.